These T cell receptor beta chains were read from a single sample in a study of T cells in Graves' hyperthyroidism and ophthalmopathy. Using its own MiXCR run on the multiplex PCR reads, TCRdb lists one record per CDR3 protein. The sample contains 350,000 to 450,000 distinct CDR3 sequences, approximately 18% of which appear only once. The sample was blood. These receptors all come from a woman in her twenties or thirties with Graves' hyperthyroidism that later progressed to Graves' ophthalmopathy. The CDR3 runs from the conserved cysteine through the conserved F or W. The D gene is left open where the match is weak. The size of a clone is reported for some rows only, either as once, few or many, or as a class for expanded clones.

V	J	D	size	DNA	CDR3
TRBV13	TRBJ2-1	TRBD1	.	TGTGCCAGCAGCTCGGCACAGGGGGCTTTGGAGCAGTTCTTC	CASSSAQGALEQFF
TRBV11-3	TRBJ2-1	.	many	TGTGCCAGCAGCTTGGGGGGAGCCGGGATCTACAATGAGCAGTTCTTC	CASSLGGAGIYNEQFF
TRBV2	TRBJ2-3	.	many	TGTGCCAGCAGTGTGGCGCCCACTAGCACAGATACGCAGTATTTT	CASSVAPTSTDTQYF
TRBV11-2	TRBJ2-5	.	many	TGTGCCAGCAGCTCCCCCCGGCCGGGGGGCGAACAAGAGACCCAGTACTTC	CASSSPRPGGEQETQYF
TRBV20-1	TRBJ2-3	.	many	TGCAGTGCTAGTGGCCTAGATTCCACAGATACGCAGTATTTT	CSASGLDSTDTQYF
TRBV11-2	TRBJ2-1	TRBD2	.	TGTGCCAGCAGCTTAGATCGGCGGGAGCACAATGAGCAGTTCTTC	CASSLDRREHNEQFF
TRBV7-9	TRBJ1-4	TRBD1	.	TGTGCCAGCAGGACAGGGGATCGAGCTAATGAAAAACTGTTTTTT	CASRTGDRANEKLFF
TRBV6-2/TRBV6-3	TRBJ1-1	.	.	TGTGCCAGCAGCTCCTTGGACGGGGGTTTCACTGAAGCTTCCTTT	CASSSLDGGFTEASF
TRBV20-1	TRBJ2-3	.	.	TGCAGTGCCGCAGGTCCAGATACGCAGTATTTT	CSAAGPDTQYF
TRBV5-1	TRBJ1-2	.	.	TGCGCCAGCAGCTCGTTTAACTATGGCTACACCTTC	CASSSFNYGYTF
TRBV4-1	TRBJ2-1	TRBD2	.	TGCGCCAGCAGGCCTGACGGGGGGGATGAGCAGTTCTTC	CASRPDGGDEQFF
TRBV19	TRBJ2-7	.	.	TGTGCCAGTAGTATAACGGATCCTCCCTACGAGCAGTACTTC	CASSITDPPYEQYF
TRBV27	TRBJ2-5	.	many	TGTGCCAGCAGAATCCTCCCGGGTGCTAAAGAGACCCAGTACTTC	CASRILPGAKETQYF
TRBV6-5	TRBJ2-1	TRBD2	.	TGTGCCAGCAGTTTACAGCTAGCGGGACGCTACAATGAGCAGTTCTTC	CASSLQLAGRYNEQFF
TRBV12-3/TRBV12-4	TRBJ2-1	TRBD2	few	TGTGCCAGCAGTAGTAGCGGGAGGGCCTACAATGAGCAGTTCTTC	CASSSSGRAYNEQFF
TRBV7-9	TRBJ1-1	.	many	TGTGCCAGCAGACCGTACAGGGAATCGAACACTGAAGCTTTCTTT	CASRPYRESNTEAFF
TRBV5-1	TRBJ1-1	.	many	TGCGCCAGCAGCTTGGATCCAGTGAACACTGAAGCTTTCTTT	CASSLDPVNTEAFF
TRBV6-5	TRBJ2-3	.	few	TGTGCCAGCAGTTACCAGCGTGGCGCAGATACGCAGTATTTT	CASSYQRGADTQYF
TRBV6-1	TRBJ1-3	.	few	TGTGCCAGCAGTGAAAAGCTCCTAAACACCATATATTTT	CASSEKLLNTIYF
TRBV19	TRBJ1-2	TRBD1	.	TGTGCCAGTAGCGAAACAGGACAGGGAAGGAATGGCTACACCTTC	CASSETGQGRNGYTF
TRBV27	TRBJ1-5	.	few	TGTGCCAGCAGTCCCCGAGGTCAGCCCCAGCATTTT	CASSPRGQPQHF
TRBV9	TRBJ2-2	TRBD2	.	TGTGCCAGCAGCGTAGGAAGCGGGGTTTACGGGGAGCTGTTTTTT	CASSVGSGVYGELFF
TRBV27	TRBJ1-6	.	.	TGTGCCAGCAGTCCGGTAGGGTACCTAAGGAATTCACCCCTCCACTTT	CASSPVGYLRNSPLHF
TRBV5-1	TRBJ1-1	TRBD1	.	TGCGCCAGCAGCTACACGACAGGGGGATGGGACACTGAAGCTTTCTTT	CASSYTTGGWDTEAFF
TRBV7-9	TRBJ2-7	.	many	TGTGCCAGCAGCCCTGGGCGGACTACGATCTTCTACGAGCAGTACTTC	CASSPGRTTIFYEQYF
TRBV3-1	TRBJ2-1	.	many	TGTGCCAGCAGCCAAGAGATTCTGTGGGGGGAAGCTTACAATGAGCAGTTCTTC	CASSQEILWGEAYNEQFF
TRBV20-1	TRBJ2-1	TRBD2	many	TGCAGTGCTAGTGGGCGGGGGTCCCCCTCCTACAATGAGCAGTTCTTC	CSASGRGSPSYNEQFF
TRBV18	TRBJ1-1	.	many	TGTGCCAGCTCACGGGGGGGCGGGAGCACTGAAGCTTTCTTT	CASSRGGGSTEAFF
TRBV7-9	TRBJ1-4	TRBD1	many	TGTGCCAGCAGCCCCGGGACAGCTCCTAATGAAAAACTGTTTTTT	CASSPGTAPNEKLFF
TRBV20-1	TRBJ2-1	TRBD2	.	TGCAGTGCTAGAGACGTAGCCGGGACTAGTATCCTGAATGAGCAGTTCTTC	CSARDVAGTSILNEQFF
TRBV29-1	TRBJ2-2	TRBD1	many	TGCAGCGCCACCGGGACAGAGTCGAACACCGGGGAGCTGTTTTTT	CSATGTESNTGELFF
TRBV19	TRBJ1-1	.	.	TGTGCCAGTAAGGCGAGACAGGAGACGAACACTGAAGCTTTCTTT	CASKARQETNTEAFF
TRBV29-1	TRBJ1-3	.	many	TGCAGCGTGGGGGGGGTAGCTGACTCTGGAAACACCATATATTTT	CSVGGVADSGNTIYF
TRBV6-1	TRBJ2-7	TRBD2	.	TGTGCCTGCAGATCATCGGGACTATCTTACGAGCAGTACTTC	CACRSSGLSYEQYF
TRBV15	TRBJ2-3	TRBD2	.	TGTGCCACCAGCCCCCAATTCGGGGGGGGGCCATCAGATACGCAGTATTTT	CATSPQFGGGPSDTQYF
TRBV6-2/TRBV6-3	TRBJ1-1	.	few	TGTGCCAGCAGTTACAGACCAGGGGAGATGAACACTGAAGCTTTCTTT	CASSYRPGEMNTEAFF
TRBV29-1	TRBJ1-1	.	.	TGCAGCGTGAGACAAAACACTGAAGCTTTCTTT	CSVRQNTEAFF
TRBV2	TRBJ2-7	.	once	TGTGCCAGCAGTCCTAATCCCTACGAGCAGTACTTC	CASSPNPYEQYF
TRBV29-1	TRBJ2-1	TRBD2	many	TGCAGCGTTGACCTAGCGGGTAATGAGCAGTTCTTC	CSVDLAGNEQFF
TRBV12-3/TRBV12-4	TRBJ2-7	.	many	TGTGCCAGCAGCTCGAGCTTGGACGGAGCCTACGAGCAGTACTTC	CASSSSLDGAYEQYF
TRBV7-2	TRBJ2-2	TRBD1	few	TGTGCCAGCAGCTCCGGACAGGTCTCGAACACCGGGGAGCTGTTTTTT	CASSSGQVSNTGELFF
TRBV4-2	TRBJ2-2	TRBD2	.	TGTGCCAGCAGCCAAGCCCCAACGGGCGGGGGGAACACCGGGGAGCTGTTTTTT	CASSQAPTGGGNTGELFF
TRBV2	TRBJ2-1	.	few	TGTGCCAGCAGTCAGGGACTTACCTCGGCTGAGCAGTTCTTC	CASSQGLTSAEQFF
TRBV6-1	TRBJ2-2	.	.	TGTGCCAGCGGGACGGGGGGCCGCAACACCGGGGAGCTGTTTTTT	CASGTGGRNTGELFF